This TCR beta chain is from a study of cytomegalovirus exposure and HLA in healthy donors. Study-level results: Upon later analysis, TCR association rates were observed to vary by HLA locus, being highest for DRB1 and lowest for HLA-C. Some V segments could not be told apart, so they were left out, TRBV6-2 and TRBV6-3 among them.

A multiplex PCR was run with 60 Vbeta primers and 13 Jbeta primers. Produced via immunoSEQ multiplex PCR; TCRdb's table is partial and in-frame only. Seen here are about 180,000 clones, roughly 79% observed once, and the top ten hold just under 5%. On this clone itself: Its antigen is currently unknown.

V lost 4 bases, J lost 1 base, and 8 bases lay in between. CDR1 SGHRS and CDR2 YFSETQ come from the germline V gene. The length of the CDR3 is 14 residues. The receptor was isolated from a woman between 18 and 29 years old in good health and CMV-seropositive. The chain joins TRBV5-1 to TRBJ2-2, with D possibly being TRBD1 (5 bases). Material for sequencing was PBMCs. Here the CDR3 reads CASSRGGNTGELFF. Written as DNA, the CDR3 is TGCGCCAGCAGCAGGGGCGGGAACACCGGGGAGCTGTTTTTT.